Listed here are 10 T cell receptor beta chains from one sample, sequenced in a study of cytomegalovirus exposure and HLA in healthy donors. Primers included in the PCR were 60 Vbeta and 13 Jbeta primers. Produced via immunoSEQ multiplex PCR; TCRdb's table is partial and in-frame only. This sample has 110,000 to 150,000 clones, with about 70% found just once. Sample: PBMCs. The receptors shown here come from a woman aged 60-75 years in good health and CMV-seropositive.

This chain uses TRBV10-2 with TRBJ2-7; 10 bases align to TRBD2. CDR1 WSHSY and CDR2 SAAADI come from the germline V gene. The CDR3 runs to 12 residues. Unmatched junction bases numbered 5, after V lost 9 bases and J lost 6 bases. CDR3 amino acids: CASGTSVGEQYF. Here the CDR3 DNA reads TGCGCCAGTGGGACTAGCGTAGGCGAGCAGTACTTC.

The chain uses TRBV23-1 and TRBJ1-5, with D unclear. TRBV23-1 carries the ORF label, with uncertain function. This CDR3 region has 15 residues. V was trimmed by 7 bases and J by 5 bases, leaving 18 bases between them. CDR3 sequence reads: CASTQMMREDQPQHF. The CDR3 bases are TGCGCCAGCACCCAGATGATGAGGGAAGATCAGCCCCAGCATTTT.

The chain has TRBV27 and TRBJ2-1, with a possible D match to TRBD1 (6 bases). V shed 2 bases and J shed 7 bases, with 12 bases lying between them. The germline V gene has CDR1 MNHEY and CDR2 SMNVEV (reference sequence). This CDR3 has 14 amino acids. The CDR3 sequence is CASSLSQGTNEQFF. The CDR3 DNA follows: TGTGCCAGCAGTTTAAGTCAGGGGACGAATGAGCAGTTCTTC.

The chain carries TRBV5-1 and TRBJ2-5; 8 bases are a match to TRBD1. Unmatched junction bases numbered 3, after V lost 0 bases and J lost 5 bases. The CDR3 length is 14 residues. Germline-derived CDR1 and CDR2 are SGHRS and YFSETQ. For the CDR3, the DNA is TGCGCCAGCAGCTTGGAGCGACAGGGGGAGACCCAGTACTTC. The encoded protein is CASSLERQGETQYF.

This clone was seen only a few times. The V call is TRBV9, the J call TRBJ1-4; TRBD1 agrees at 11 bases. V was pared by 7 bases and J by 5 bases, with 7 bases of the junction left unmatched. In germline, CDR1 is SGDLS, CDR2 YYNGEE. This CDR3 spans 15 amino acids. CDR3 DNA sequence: TGTGCCAGCTGTCGGACAGGGGGCGCGAATGAAAAACTGTTTTTT. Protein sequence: CASCRTGGANEKLFF.

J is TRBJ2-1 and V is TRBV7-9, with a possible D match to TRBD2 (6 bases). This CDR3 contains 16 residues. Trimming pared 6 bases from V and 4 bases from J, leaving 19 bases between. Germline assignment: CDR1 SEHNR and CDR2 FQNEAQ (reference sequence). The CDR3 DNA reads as TGTGCCAGCAGTCCCTTTAAGGGAGGTATGTACAATGAGCAGTTCTTC. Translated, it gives CASSPFKGGMYNEQFF.

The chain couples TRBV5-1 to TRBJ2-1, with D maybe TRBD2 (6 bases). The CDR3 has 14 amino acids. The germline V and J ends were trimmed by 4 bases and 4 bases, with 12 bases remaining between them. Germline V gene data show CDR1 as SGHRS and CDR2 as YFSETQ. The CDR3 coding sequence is TGCGCCAGCAGCCCGACGACTAGTTACAATGAGCAGTTCTTC. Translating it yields CASSPTTSYNEQFF.

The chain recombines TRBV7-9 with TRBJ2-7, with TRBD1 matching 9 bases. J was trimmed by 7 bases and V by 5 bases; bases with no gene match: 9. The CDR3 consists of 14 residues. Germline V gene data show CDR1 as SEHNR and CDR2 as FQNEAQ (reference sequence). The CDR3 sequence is CASSPRTGVWEQYF. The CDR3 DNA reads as TGTGCCAGCAGCCCCCGGACAGGGGTATGGGAGCAGTACTTC.

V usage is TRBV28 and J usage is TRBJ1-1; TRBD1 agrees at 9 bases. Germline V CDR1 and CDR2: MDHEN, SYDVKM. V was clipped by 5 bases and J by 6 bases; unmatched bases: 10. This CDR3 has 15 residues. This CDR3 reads CASSVGDREDAEAFF. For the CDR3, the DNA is TGTGCCAGCAGTGTAGGGGACAGGGAAGATGCTGAAGCTTTCTTT.

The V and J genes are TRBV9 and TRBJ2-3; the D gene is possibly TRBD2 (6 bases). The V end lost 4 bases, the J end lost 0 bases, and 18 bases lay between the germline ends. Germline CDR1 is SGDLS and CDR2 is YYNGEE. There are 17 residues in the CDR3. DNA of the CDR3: TGTGCCAGCAGCCCGTTTTGGAGGGCCCTGAGCACAGATACGCAGTATTTT. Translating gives CASSPFWRALSTDTQYF.